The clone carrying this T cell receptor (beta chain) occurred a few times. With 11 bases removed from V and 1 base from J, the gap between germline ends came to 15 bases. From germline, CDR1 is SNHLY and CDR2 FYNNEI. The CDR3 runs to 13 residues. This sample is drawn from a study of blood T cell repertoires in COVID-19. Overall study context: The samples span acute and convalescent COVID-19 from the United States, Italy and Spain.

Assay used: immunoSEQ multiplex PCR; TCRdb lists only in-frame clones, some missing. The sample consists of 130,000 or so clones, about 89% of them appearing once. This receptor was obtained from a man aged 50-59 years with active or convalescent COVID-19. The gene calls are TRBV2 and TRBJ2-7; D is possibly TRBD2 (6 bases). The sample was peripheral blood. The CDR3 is CAYGPGLSYEQYF. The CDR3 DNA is TGTGCCTACGGCCCGGGACTGTCCTACGAGCAGTACTTC.